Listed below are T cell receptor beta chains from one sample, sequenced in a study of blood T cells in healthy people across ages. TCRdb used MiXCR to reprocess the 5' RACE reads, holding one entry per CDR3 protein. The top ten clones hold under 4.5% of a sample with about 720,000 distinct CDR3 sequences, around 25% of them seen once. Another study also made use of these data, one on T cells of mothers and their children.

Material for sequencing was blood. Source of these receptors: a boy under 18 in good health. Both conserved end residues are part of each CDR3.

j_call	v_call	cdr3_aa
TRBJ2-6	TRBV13	CASSFGRRSSGANVLTF
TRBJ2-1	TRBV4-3	CASSPSWVQDMGLAYNEQFF
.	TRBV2	CASKMTGVYNEQFF
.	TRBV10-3	CAISEWEGQLRHEQYF
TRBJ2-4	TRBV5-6	CASSLGGVKNIQYF
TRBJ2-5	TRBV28	CASRSATGPQETQYF
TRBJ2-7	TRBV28	CASSFKGLRTYEQYF
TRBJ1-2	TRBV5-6	CASSLAVSGYTF
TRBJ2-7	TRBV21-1	CASSKAGRLISYEQYF
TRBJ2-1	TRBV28	CASGRQANSYNEQFF
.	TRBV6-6	CASSYGQFYEQYF
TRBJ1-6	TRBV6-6	CASTKQQGSPLHF
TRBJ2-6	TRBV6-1	CASSPPSNVLTF
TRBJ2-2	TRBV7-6	CASTRERTGELFF
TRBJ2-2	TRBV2	CASSPGQGATGELFF
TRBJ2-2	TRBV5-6	CASSFWAGNTGELFF
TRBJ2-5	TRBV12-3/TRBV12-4	CASSLQGAQIRETQYF
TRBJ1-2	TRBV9	CASSVDEGRGYTF
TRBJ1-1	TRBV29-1	CSVESEFTEAFF
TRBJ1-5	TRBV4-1	CASSQDRQGDQPQHF
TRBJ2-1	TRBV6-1	CASSESGTSGPEQFF
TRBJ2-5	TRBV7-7	CASSPGGYGETQYF
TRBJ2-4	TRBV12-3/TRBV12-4	CASSLELAGSGRGKNIQYF
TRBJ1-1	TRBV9	CASQIVGTPNTEAFF
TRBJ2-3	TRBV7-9	CASSLALKLTSGYTDTQYF
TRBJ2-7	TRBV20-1	CSASSYRASTYEQYF
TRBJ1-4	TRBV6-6	CASSYFGEKLFF
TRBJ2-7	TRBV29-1	CSVRKSDREQYF
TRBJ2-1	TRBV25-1	CASSEGNYRTIYNEQFF
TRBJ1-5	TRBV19	CASSIRQGGIQFSNQPQHF
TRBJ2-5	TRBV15	CAIGAQETQYF
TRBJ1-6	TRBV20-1	CSVGGGSPLHF
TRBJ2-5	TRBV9	CASSVGMGETQYF
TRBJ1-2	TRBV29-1	CSVEDLFPVAGDPVGYTF
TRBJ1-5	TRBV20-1	CSARDVGWDISNQPQHF
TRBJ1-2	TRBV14	CASSLGQVRGGYTF
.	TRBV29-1	CSGYGAGYEQYF
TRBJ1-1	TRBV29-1	CSVVFRGSLMNTEAFF
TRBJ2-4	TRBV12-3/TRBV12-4	CASSPWGAGQGETKNIQYF
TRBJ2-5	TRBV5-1	CASSLEGRGRRWTQYF
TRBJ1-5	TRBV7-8	CASSLAVEGADNQPQHF
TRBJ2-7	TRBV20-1	CSARDEVISYEQYF
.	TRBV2	CASRTGTSYAYEQYF
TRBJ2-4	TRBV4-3	CASSQGQGRGDIQYF
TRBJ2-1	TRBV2	CASWEGDYLMNEQFF
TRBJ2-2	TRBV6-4	CASSTDRATGELFF
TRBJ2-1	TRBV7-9	CASSLNLGSSYNEQFF
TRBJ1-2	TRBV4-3	CASSQDFRTGVYYGYTF
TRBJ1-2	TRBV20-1	CSARGLDREHGYTF
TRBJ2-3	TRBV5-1	CASSFGSGGPGDTQYF
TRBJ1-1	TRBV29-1	CSVEVWDGATEAFF
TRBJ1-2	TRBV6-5	CASRLDRGLGYTF
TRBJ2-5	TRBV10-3	CAIRQAGTQETQYF
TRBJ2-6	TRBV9	CASSGPDRGRTGANVLTF
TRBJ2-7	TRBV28	CASSSPDRGPSYEQYF
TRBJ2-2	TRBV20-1	CSAREENTGELFF
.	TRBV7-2	CASSPRDRVESEQFF
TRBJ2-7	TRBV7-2	CASSSSLRASYEQYF
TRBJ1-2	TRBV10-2	CASTETPNYGYTF
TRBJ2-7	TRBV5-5	CASSLYREQAEQYF